The clone carrying this T cell receptor (beta chain) has ten or more counts. This entry is derived from a study of Graves' ophthalmopathy and Graves' hyperthyroidism. The overall study: Upon initial diagnosis and before any treatment, peripheral blood was collected.

RNA transcripts provided the template for amplifying TCR beta CDR3 regions. Amplification began with first-round RT-PCR using HTBI primers, then second-round multiplex PCR was performed. TCRdb re-analysed the multiplex PCR reads in MiXCR, keeping a single row per CDR3 protein. This table has 400,000 to 500,000 distinct CDR3 sequences, around 21% appearing once. The CDR3 has 15 amino acids. Between the trimmed V and J ends, which lost 2 bases and 2 bases, there was a span of 13 bases. The germline gives CDR1 SGHVS, CDR2 FQNEAQ. Being free of ophthalmopathy for 18 months of follow-up defined stable hyperthyroidism. Reliance was placed on clinical symptoms, serum thyroxine, TRAb, thyroid ultrasound and orbital computed tomography for diagnosis. Out of around 9.5 ml of fresh peripheral blood, PBMCs were obtained.

V is TRBV7-8 and J is TRBJ2-7; D not resolved. The sample comprised peripheral blood. This sequence was found in a woman between 18 and 30 years old with stable Graves' hyperthyroidism. CDR3 loop: CASSLFSRVPYEQYF. In DNA form, the CDR3 reads TGTGCCAGCAGCTTATTCAGTAGAGTCCCCTACGAGCAGTACTTC.